This T cell receptor (beta chain) emerged from a study of vaccination and CD4 T cells after COVID-19. Overall study results and limits: The analysis of convalescent patients involved relatively few individuals and lacked early post-infection timepoints.

The Oncomine TCR Beta short-read assay generated sequence data from the DNA of cultured CD4+ T cells. TCRdb analysed the PCR reads with MiXCR anew, one entry per CDR3 protein. In the table there are approximately 15,000 distinct CDR3 sequences, approximately 50% of which are singletons. V was pared by 1 base and J by 4 bases, with 8 bases of the junction left unmatched. The CDR3 has 18 residues. Germline CDR1 is LNHNV and CDR2 is YYDKDF (reference sequence). Treatment reported: roughly nine-day PBMC culture with coronavirus spike peptide pools or control peptides (ViraFEST assay). A word on this clonotype: The target antigen is unknown.

This clonotype originated in a human donor who had recovered from COVID-19. This specimen consisted of CD4+ T cells from blood, cultured in vitro, obtained before SARS-CoV-2 vaccination. V and J are TRBV15 and TRBJ2-5; 14 nucleotides match TRBD2. The DNA of the CDR3 is TGTGCCACCAGCAGAGGGGCCAGGACTAGCGGGAGGCCAGAGACCCAGTACTTC. Amino acids: CATSRGARTSGRPETQYF.